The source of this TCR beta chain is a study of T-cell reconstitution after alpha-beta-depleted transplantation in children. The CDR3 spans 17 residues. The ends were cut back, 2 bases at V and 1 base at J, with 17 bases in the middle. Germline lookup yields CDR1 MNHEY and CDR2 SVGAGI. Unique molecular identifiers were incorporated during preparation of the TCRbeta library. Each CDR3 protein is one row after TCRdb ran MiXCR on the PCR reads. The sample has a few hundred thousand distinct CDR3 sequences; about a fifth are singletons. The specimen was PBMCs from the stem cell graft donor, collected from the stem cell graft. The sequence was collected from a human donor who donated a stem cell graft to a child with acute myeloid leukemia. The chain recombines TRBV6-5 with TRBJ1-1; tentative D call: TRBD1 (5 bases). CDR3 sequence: CASSYRGSRHGNTEAFF. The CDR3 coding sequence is TGTGCCAGCAGTTACCGGGGGTCCCGTCACGGGAACACTGAAGCTTTCTTT.